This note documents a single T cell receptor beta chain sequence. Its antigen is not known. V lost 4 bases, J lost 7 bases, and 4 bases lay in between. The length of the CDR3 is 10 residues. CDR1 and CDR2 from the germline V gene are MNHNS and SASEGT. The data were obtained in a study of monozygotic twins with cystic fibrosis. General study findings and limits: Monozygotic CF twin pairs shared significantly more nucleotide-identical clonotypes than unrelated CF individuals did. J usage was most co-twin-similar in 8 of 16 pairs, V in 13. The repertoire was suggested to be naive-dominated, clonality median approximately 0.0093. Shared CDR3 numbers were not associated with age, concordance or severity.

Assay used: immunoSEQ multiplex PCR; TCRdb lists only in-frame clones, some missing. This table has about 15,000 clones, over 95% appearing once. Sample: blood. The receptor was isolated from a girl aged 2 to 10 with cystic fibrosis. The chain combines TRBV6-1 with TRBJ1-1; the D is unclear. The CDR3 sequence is CASSGYEAFF. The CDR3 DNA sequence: TGTGCCAGCAGTGGATATGAAGCTTTCTTT.